This T cell receptor beta chain was recorded in a study of Ad26.COV2.S vaccination and SARS-CoV-2 variants. The length of the CDR3 is 13 residues. The junction had 3 bases not matched to a gene; V was cut back by 5 bases and J by 3 bases. Germline CDR1 is LNHNV and CDR2 is YYDKDF (reference sequence). Produced via immunoSEQ multiplex PCR; TCRdb's table is partial and in-frame only. The data contain about 100,000 clones, less than 85% of them seen just once; the ten biggest clones take up roughly 17%. This TCR came from a human donor who had recovered from COVID-19. V gene TRBV15 combines with J gene TRBJ1-2, with 7 positions matching TRBD1. Sample: peripheral blood, taken after recovery from COVID-19. This CDR3 reads CATSDGQDYGYTF. The CDR3 DNA reads TGTGCCACCAGCGACGGACAGGACTATGGCTACACCTTC.